This TCR beta chain was obtained from a study of response to subunit inactivated influenza vaccine. Study results and limitations: Authors proposed each seasonal influenza vaccination draws in few new T cells.

As to this clonotype: Its antigen is undetermined.

One entry per CDR3 protein, called by TCRdb with MiXCR from the RT-PCR reads. The sample holds around 570,000 distinct CDR3 sequences; about 11% are singletons and the top ten take approximately 10%. The CDR3 sequence is 14 residues long. CDR1 and CDR2 from the germline V gene are MNHEY and SVGEGT. V lost 7 bases, J lost 3 bases, and 15 bases lay in between. These data were also filed under a second study, of T cells expressing NK-cell markers. That work adds: TCR beta libraries carry UMIs added by 5'RACE template switching. Just one sequenced donor of eight was HCMV-seronegative, while seven were seropositive. Restriction of the sorted population to alpha-beta TCR T cells was achieved in several experiments with an anti-gamma-delta TCR antibody.

This TCR came from a man in his fifties or sixties who received an inactivated influenza vaccine. This chain uses TRBV6-2 or TRBV6-3 with TRBJ1-2; D possibly corresponds to TRBD1 (6 bases). The sample was PBMCs from blood, taken on the day of vaccination. The CDR3 coding sequence is TGTGCCAGCAACCCGACAGGCGGTTACTATGGCTACACCTTC. Its translation: CASNPTGGYYGYTF.